This TCR beta chain comes out of a study of low-dose radiotherapy and immunotherapy resistance in tumors. The wider study: Fractions of 0.5 Gy went to Cohort 1 every 2 weeks, totaling 6.5 Gy. Participants in Cohort 2 were given 1 Gy per fraction every two weeks, for 13 Gy over 26 weeks.

Both TCRalpha and TCRbeta chains were reverse transcribed with V-gene-specific primers. For amplifying TCRs, the PCR ran for about 20 cycles with Phusion, which was used together with a constant-region primer and the adapter on the V primers. MiXCR was run by TCRdb on the reads, yielding one entry per CDR3 protein. The sample has some 94,000 distinct CDR3 sequences, 20% to 25% seen once. The time point: after trial treatment. Noted treatment: LDRT plus nivolumab, ipilimumab, low-dose cyclophosphamide and aspirin (RACIN trial). This clonotype was counted ten times or more. The germline V and J ends were trimmed by 3 bases and 2 bases, with 12 bases remaining between them. The CDR3 covers 15 residues. The germline CDR1 and CDR2 sequences are SNHLY and FYNNEI.

This chain connects TRBV2 to TRBJ2-3, with D perhaps given as TRBD1 or TRBD2 (6 bases each). The TCR originated in a female donor with ovarian cancer. Sequencing used PBMCs, obtained after low-dose radiotherapy plus immunotherapy. This chain's CDR3 is CASSDLGGLTDTQYF. CDR3 DNA: TGTGCCAGCAGTGACCTCGGGGGCCTCACAGATACGCAGTATTTT.